The next 21 T cell receptor beta chains were all read from a single sample in a study of CD8 T cells in Susac syndrome. Random hexamers were used to reverse transcribe the RNA input (roughly 0.5 to 1 ug). MiXCR was run by TCRdb on the immunoSEQ multiplex PCR reads, yielding one entry per CDR3 protein. The table shows around 130,000 distinct CDR3 sequences, with around 91% occurring only once. Sequencing used CD8+ T cells from PBMCs. These receptors came from a human donor with multiple sclerosis.

V gene TRBV7-9 combines with J gene TRBJ1-1, with TRBD1 identical over 9 bases. J was trimmed by 0 bases and V by 5 bases; bases with no gene match: 4. The CDR3 spans 15 residues. From germline, CDR1 is SEHNR and CDR2 FQNEAQ (reference sequence). CDR3 residues: CASSPTGGLNTEAFF. DNA for the CDR3: TGTGCCAGCAGCCCTACAGGGGGCTTGAACACTGAAGCTTTCTTT.

CDR3 nucleotides: TGTGCCTGGAGTGTGTCAGGCAATGAGCAGTTCTTC. Translation: CAWSVSGNEQFF. The V gene is TRBV30, the J gene TRBJ2-1; no firm D call. The CDR3 is 12 residues long. The germline CDR1 and CDR2 sequences are GTSNPN and SVGIG (reference sequence). V lost 0 bases, J lost 6 bases, and 6 bases lay in between.

The rearrangement uses TRBV7-8 and TRBJ2-7; 11 nucleotides align to TRBD2. From germline, CDR1 is SGHVS and CDR2 FQNEAQ. The CDR3 sequence is 15 residues long. After removal of 6 bases from V and 5 bases from J, the junction contained 9 bases not matched to a gene. CDR3 DNA sequence: TGTGCCAGCAGTTTACTAGCGGGAGACTTTAACGAGCAGTACTTC. Translated: CASSLLAGDFNEQYF.

The chain is built from TRBV25-1 and TRBJ2-2; D is ambiguous. The CDR3 has 13 amino acids. In germline, CDR1 is MGHDK, CDR2 SYGVNS. V gave up 7 bases and J gave up 0 bases, with 6 bases separating them. In nucleotides, the CDR3 is TGTGCCAGCATCCAGACGAACACCGGGGAGCTGTTTTTT. Translated: CASIQTNTGELFF.

This clonotype was observed a single time. The chain recombines TRBV27 with TRBJ2-5, with D possibly matching TRBD1 (6 bases). Trimming took 3 bases from V and 3 from J, leaving 11 bases between them. The CDR3 has 14 amino acids. Germline CDR1 is MNHEY and CDR2 is SMNVEV (reference sequence). CDR3: CASSLTGEEETQYF. CDR3 coding DNA: TGTGCCAGCAGTTTGACAGGAGAGGAAGAGACCCAGTACTTC.

The rearrangement joins TRBV29-1 to TRBJ2-1, with D possibly being TRBD1 (6 bases). The CDR3 loop spans 14 amino acids. Germline lookup yields CDR1 SQVTM and CDR2 ANQGSEA. V dropped 1 base and J dropped 2 bases, with 9 bases sitting between them. CDR3: CSVEAGTTYNEQFF. The CDR3 DNA is TGCAGCGTTGAAGCGGGGACAACCTACAATGAGCAGTTCTTC.

This rearrangement joins TRBV3-1 to TRBJ2-7; 11 nucleotides align to TRBD2. From germline, CDR1 is LGHDT and CDR2 YNNKEL (reference sequence). V lost 3 bases to trimming and J lost 4 bases; unmatched junction nucleotides: 2. The CDR3 runs to 14 residues. The CDR3 DNA reads as TGTGCCAGCAGCCAGGGACTAGCGGCTTACGAGCAGTACTTC. Its translation: CASSQGLAAYEQYF.

This chain links TRBV5-6 with TRBJ2-7; 11 bases are a match to TRBD2. The CDR3 has 20 residues. CDR1 and CDR2 (germline): SGHDT, YYEEEE. The V gene end was trimmed by 1 base and the J gene end by 3 bases; junction bases not matched to a gene: 18. The CDR3 DNA reads as TGTGCCAGCAGCTTGTGGGTGGTGGGTTCTGGGACTAGCGGCCTCTACGAGCAGTACTTC. This gives the protein CASSLWVVGSGTSGLYEQYF.

CDR3 residues: CASSFPRGGPWGQYF. In DNA, the CDR3 is TGTGCCAGCAGCTTTCCTCGGGGGGGACCTTGGGGGCAGTACTTC. The rearrangement links TRBV11-2 to TRBJ2-7; 8 nucleotides match TRBD2. Per germline, CDR1 SGHAT and CDR2 FQNNGV. The CDR3 sequence is 15 residues long. With 3 bases clipped from V and 9 bases from J, the junction kept 13 bases outside the gene matches.

V usage is TRBV6-5 and J usage is TRBJ2-1; TRBD2 agrees at 8 bases. The CDR3 consists of 13 residues. Germline V gene lookup returns CDR1 MNHEY and CDR2 SVGAGI. J was trimmed by 2 bases and V by 8 bases; bases with no gene match: 2. This CDR3 is CASCSGTYNEQFF. Here the CDR3 DNA reads TGTGCCAGCTGTAGCGGGACCTACAATGAGCAGTTCTTC.

The CDR3 DNA reads TGTGCCAGCAGCTCGACAGGGTTAGAGACCCAGTACTTC. It encodes CASSSTGLETQYF. J is TRBJ2-5 and V is TRBV12-3 or TRBV12-4; 7 bases match TRBD1. V lost 6 bases and J lost 4; bases outside the gene matches: 5. This CDR3 comprises 13 residues.

This clonotype was detected a few times. V is TRBV3-1 and J is TRBJ2-7; D is unclear. Between the trimmed V and J ends, which lost 2 bases and 2 bases, there was a span of 10 bases. Germline V gene data show CDR1 as LGHDT and CDR2 as YNNKEL (reference sequence). The CDR3 length is 14 residues. This CDR3 reads CASSQITNAYEQYF. For the CDR3, the DNA is TGTGCCAGCAGCCAAATTACCAATGCCTACGAGCAGTACTTC.

CDR3 loop: CATSDSTYLAGLEQFF. The CDR3 DNA reads TGTGCCACCAGTGACTCCACTTACCTAGCAGGTCTTGAGCAGTTCTTC. V usage is TRBV24-1 and J usage is TRBJ2-1; possibly TRBD2 for D (5 bases). V was pared by 4 bases and J by 9 bases, with 21 bases between. This CDR3 is 16 amino acids long. The germline V gene encodes CDR1 KGHDR and CDR2 SFDVKD.

The rearrangement uses TRBV6-7 and TRBJ1-1; 8 bases match TRBD1. TRBV6-7 is an ORF, and what it does is uncertain. CDR3 size: 14 residues. V dropped 6 bases and J dropped 2; count of bases not matched to a gene: 5. DNA for the CDR3: TGTGCCAGCAGGCAAGACAGGGGAAACACTGAAGCTTTCTTT. It is translated as CASRQDRGNTEAFF.

The chain links TRBV7-2 to TRBJ1-5, with D unresolved. The germline gives CDR1 SGHTA, CDR2 FQGNSA. The V gene lost 1 base and the J gene lost 3 bases, with 10 bases spanning the gap. The CDR3 totals 15 residues. The CDR3: CASSLVDFDNQPQHF. Here the CDR3 DNA reads TGTGCCAGCAGCTTAGTAGATTTTGACAATCAGCCCCAGCATTTT.

J is TRBJ2-3 and V is TRBV3-1; 10 positions agree with TRBD2. The CDR3 loop spans 15 amino acids. The germline V gene has CDR1 LGHDT and CDR2 YNNKEL (reference sequence). Trimming cost V 3 bases and J 6 bases; bases outside gene matches: 6. CDR3 region: CASSHTSGMLDTQYF. Written as DNA, the CDR3 is TGTGCCAGCAGCCACACTAGCGGGATGCTTGATACGCAGTATTTT.

J is TRBJ2-2 and V is TRBV24-1, with 8 bases matching TRBD1. Looked up from germline, CDR1 is KGHDR and CDR2 is SFDVKD. The J segment lost 7 bases and the V segment lost 9 bases, leaving 6 bases of the junction unmatched. The CDR3 runs to 13 residues. The CDR3 loop reads CATFDRGSGELFF. CDR3 nucleotide sequence: TGTGCCACCTTTGACAGGGGCAGCGGGGAGCTGTTTTTT.

The chain couples TRBV9 to TRBJ1-1, with D hard to call. The V end lost 3 bases, the J end lost 5 bases, and 14 bases lay between the germline ends. The CDR3 is 14 residues long. CDR1 is SGDLS and CDR2 is YYNGEE in the germline V gene. The CDR3 loop is CASSARDGWTEAFF. The CDR3 bases are TGTGCCAGCAGCGCAAGAGATGGGTGGACTGAAGCTTTCTTT.

CDR3 protein: CSVEDPPGRVYNEQFF. CDR3 nucleotide sequence: TGCAGCGTTGAAGACCCCCCTGGCCGGGTCTACAATGAGCAGTTCTTC. The V and J genes are TRBV29-1 and TRBJ2-1; D unclear. Germline CDR1 SQVTM, CDR2 ANQGSEA. Trimming took 0 bases from V and 3 from J, leaving 15 bases between them. The CDR3 covers 16 residues.

The J gene is TRBJ2-1, the V gene TRBV7-9; 10 bases line up with TRBD2. The junction had 11 bases not matched to a gene; V was cut back by 5 bases and J by 7 bases. CDR3 length: 16 amino acids. Germline CDR1 SEHNR, CDR2 FQNEAQ (reference sequence). The CDR3 DNA sequence: TGTGCCAGCAGCCCACCGAGAGCGGGAGGGCCAAATGAGCAGTTCTTC. Its translation is CASSPPRAGGPNEQFF.

J is TRBJ2-1 and V is TRBV20-1, with a tentative D call TRBD2 (6 bases). Germline V gene lookup returns CDR1 DFQATT and CDR2 SNEGSKA (reference sequence). The CDR3 extends over 15 amino acids. The V and J ends lost 7 bases and 3 bases respectively, with 19 bases between them. CDR3 in DNA: TGCAGTGTCTCTTTTGCGGGGAATTTCTACAATGAGCAGTTCTTC. Its protein product is CSVSFAGNFYNEQFF.